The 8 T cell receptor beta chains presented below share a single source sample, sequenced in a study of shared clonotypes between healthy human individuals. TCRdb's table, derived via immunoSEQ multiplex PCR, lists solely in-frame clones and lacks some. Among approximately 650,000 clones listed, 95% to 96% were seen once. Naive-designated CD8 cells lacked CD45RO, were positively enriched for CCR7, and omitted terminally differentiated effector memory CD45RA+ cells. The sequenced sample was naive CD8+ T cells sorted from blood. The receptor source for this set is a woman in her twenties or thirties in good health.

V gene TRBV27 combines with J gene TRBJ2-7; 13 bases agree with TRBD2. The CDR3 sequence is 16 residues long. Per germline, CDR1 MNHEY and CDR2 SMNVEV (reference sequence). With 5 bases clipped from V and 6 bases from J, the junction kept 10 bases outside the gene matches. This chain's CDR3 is CASSPQGLAGAIEQYF. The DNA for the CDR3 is TGTGCCAGCAGTCCACAAGGACTAGCGGGAGCTATCGAGCAGTACTTC.

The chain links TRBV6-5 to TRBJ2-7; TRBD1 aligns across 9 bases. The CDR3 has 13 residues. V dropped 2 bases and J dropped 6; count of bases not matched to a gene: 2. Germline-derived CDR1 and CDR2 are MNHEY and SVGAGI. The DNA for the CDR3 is TGTGCCAGCAGTTACGGACAGGGGTTCGAGCAGTACTTC. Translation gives CASSYGQGFEQYF.

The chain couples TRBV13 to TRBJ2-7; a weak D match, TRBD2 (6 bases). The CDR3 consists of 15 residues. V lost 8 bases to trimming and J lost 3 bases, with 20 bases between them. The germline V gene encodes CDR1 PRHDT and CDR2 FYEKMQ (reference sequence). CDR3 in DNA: TGTGCCAGCCGATCGTGGGGGGACCACTTCTACGAGCAGTACTTC. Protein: CASRSWGDHFYEQYF. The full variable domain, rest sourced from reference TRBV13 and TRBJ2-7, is AAGVIQSPRHLIKEKRETATLKCYPIPRHDTVYWYQQGPGQDPQFLISFYEKMQSDKGSIPDRFSAQQFSDYHSELNMSSLELGDSALYFCASRSWGDHFYEQYFGPGTRLTVT.

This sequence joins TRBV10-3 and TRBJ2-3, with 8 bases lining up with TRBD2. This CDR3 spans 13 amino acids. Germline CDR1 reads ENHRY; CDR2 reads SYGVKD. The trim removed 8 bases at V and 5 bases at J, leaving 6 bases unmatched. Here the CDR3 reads CAIREGPVDTQYF. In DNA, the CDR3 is TGTGCCATCCGGGAGGGCCCTGTAGATACGCAGTATTTT.

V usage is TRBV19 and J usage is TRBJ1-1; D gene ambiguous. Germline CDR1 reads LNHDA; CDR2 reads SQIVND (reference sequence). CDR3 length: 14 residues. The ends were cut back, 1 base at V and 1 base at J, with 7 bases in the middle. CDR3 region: CASSIGVANTEAFF. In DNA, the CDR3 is TGTGCCAGTAGTATAGGGGTAGCGAACACTGAAGCTTTCTTT.

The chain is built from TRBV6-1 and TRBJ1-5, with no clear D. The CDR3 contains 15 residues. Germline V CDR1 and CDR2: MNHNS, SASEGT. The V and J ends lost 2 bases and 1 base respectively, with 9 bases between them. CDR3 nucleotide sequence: TGTGCCAGCAGTGAAAGCAGGTCCAGCAATCAGCCCCAGCATTTT. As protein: CASSESRSSNQPQHF.

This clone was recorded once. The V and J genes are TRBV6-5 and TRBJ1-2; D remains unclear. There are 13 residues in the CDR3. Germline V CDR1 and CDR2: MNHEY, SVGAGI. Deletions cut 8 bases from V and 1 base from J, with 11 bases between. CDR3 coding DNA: TGTGCCAGCGGGCAAAACGTTAACTATGGCTACACCTTC. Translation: CASGQNVNYGYTF.

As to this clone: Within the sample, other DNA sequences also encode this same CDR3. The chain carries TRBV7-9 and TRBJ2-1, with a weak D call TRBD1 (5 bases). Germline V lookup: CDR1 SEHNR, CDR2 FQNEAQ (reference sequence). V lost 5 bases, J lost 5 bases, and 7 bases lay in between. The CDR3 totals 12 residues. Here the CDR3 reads CASSLGHNEQFF. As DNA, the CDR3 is TGTGCCAGCAGCCTGGGGCACAATGAGCAGTTCTTC. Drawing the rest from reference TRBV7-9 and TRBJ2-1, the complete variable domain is DTGVSQNPRHKITKRGQNVTFRCDPISEHNRLYWYRQTLGQGPEFLTYFQNEAQLEKSRLLSDRFSAERPKGSFSTLEIQRTEQGDSAMYLCASSLGHNEQFFGPGTRLTVL.